This T cell receptor (beta chain) was documented in a study of blood T cells in healthy people across ages. Study-wide points: Long-lived donors exceeded aged donors in naive CD4+ cells and diversity. Since the PBMCs were unsorted, naive and antigen-experienced cells could not be conclusively compared.

V gave up 4 bases and J gave up 5 bases; unmatched junction bases: 5. Germline V gives CDR1 MGHDK, CDR2 SYGVNS. The CDR3 has 15 amino acids. With regard to this clonotype: What it recognizes is unknown.

A second PCR of about 7 to 11 cycles used a sample-barcoded 5' primer and a J-beta primer mix. Every molecule of cDNA carried a tag from a template-switch adaptor with 12 random nucleotides. Using its own MiXCR run on the 5' RACE reads, TCRdb lists one record per CDR3 protein. Among around 2 million distinct CDR3 sequences listed, about two fifths were seen once. The chain is built from TRBV25-1 and TRBJ1-6; 7 bases fit TRBD1. This receptor was obtained from a human donor in good health. Sequences were obtained from blood. Written as DNA, the CDR3 is TGTGCCAGCAGTGCCCGGGACAGCCATAATTCACCCCTCCACTTT. Its protein product is CASSARDSHNSPLHF.